These T cell receptor beta chains were read from a single sample in a study of cytomegalovirus exposure and HLA in healthy donors. Some clones are missing from TCRdb's copy, which holds only in-frame ones; the method was immunoSEQ multiplex PCR. The table records over 100,000 clones, around three fifths of them present only once. Sequencing was done on a sample of PBMCs. Receptors were obtained from a woman aged 40 to 49 in good health and CMV-seropositive. The CDR3 runs from the conserved cysteine through the conserved F or W. D genes are given only for firm matches. Rows give clone size only sometimes, using once, few, many, or a class for an expanded clone.

J | V | D | size | length | DNA | CDR3
TRBJ2-7 | TRBV28 | - | once | 15 | TGTGCCAGCAGAAGGAAGCAGGGTCGTCCAAACGAGCAGTACTTC | CASRRKQGRPNEQYF
TRBJ1-5 | TRBV7-9 | - | - | 13 | TGTGCCAGCAGCTTAGGAGAGAAGCAGCCCCAGCATTTT | CASSLGEKQPQHF
TRBJ2-5 | TRBV5-4 | - | once | 15 | TGTGCCAGCAGCTTGGCGACTAGTTTAGACGGGACCCAGTACTTC | CASSLATSLDGTQYF
TRBJ1-5 | TRBV18 | TRBD1 | - | 15 | TGTGCCAGCTCGTCCGGGACAGGGAACAATCAGCCCCAGCATTTT | CASSSGTGNNQPQHF
TRBJ1-6 | TRBV5-6 | TRBD1 | few | 16 | TGTGCCACTGGGAGACAGGGGAGCTCCTATAATTCACCCCTCCACTTT | CATGRQGSSYNSPLHF
TRBJ1-5 | TRBV10-2 | - | - | 14 | TGCGCCAGCAGTGTGGGGGGTAGCAATCAGCCCCAGCATTTT | CASSVGGSNQPQHF
TRBJ1-2 | TRBV4-1 | - | few | 14 | TGCGCCAGCAGCCAAGATACCAGGGCTCCTGGCTACACCTTC | CASSQDTRAPGYTF
TRBJ2-5 | TRBV7-7 | - | few | 15 | TGTGCTAGCAGCATTCATTGGGGGGTCCAAGAGACCCAGTACTTC | CASSIHWGVQETQYF
TRBJ1-5 | TRBV27 | - | - | 14 | TGTGCCAGCAGTTTTGGCCGCAACAATCAGCCCCAGCATTTT | CASSFGRNNQPQHF
TRBJ2-1 | TRBV30 | TRBD2 | - | 17 | TGTGCCTGGAGTGTATACGGGACTAGCGGGAGTGCGGATGAGCAGTTCTTC | CAWSVYGTSGSADEQFF
TRBJ2-7 | TRBV4-1 | TRBD2 | - | 20 | TGCGCCAGCAGCCAAGATCTTGGACTAGCGGGACCCGGAAGCTCCTACGAGCAGTACTTC | CASSQDLGLAGPGSSYEQYF
TRBJ2-2 | TRBV6-1 | TRBD2 | - | 15 | TGTGCCAGCAGTGAACTAGCGGCGAACACCGGGGAGCTGTTTTTT | CASSELAANTGELFF
TRBJ1-1 | TRBV28 | - | - | 15 | TGTGCCAGCAATGGGTGGGGGGGAGTAAACACTGAAGCTTTCTTT | CASNGWGGVNTEAFF
TRBJ2-7 | TRBV6-5 | - | - | 14 | TGTGCCAGCAGTTACCGCGGGGAAAAGCACGAGCAGTACTTC | CASSYRGEKHEQYF
TRBJ1-1 | TRBV14 | - | - | 12 | TGTGCCAGCAGCCAAGCTACAGATCGAGCTTTCTTT | CASSQATDRAFF
TRBJ1-1 | TRBV27 | - | few | 16 | TGTGCCAGCTACAGAGCCGAGGGAGGGGACCACACTGAAGCTTTCTTT | CASYRAEGGDHTEAFF
TRBJ1-1 | TRBV30 | - | medium-sized | 13 | TGTGCCTGGAGTGCCGACAGACGGACTGAAGCTTTCTTT | CAWSADRRTEAFF
TRBJ2-1 | TRBV11-3 | - | - | 16 | TGTGCCAGCAGCGCCGGCGGGCTAAGCTCCTACAATGAGCAGTTCTTC | CASSAGGLSSYNEQFF
TRBJ1-2 | TRBV19 | - | - | 12 | TGTGCCAGTAGTGTCGGGGGGTATGGCTACACCTTC | CASSVGGYGYTF
TRBJ1-2 | TRBV6-1 | - | - | 16 | TGTGCCAGCAGTGGGACAATCCGGAACCATAACTATGGCTACACCTTC | CASSGTIRNHNYGYTF
TRBJ2-7 | TRBV27 | TRBD1 | few | 14 | TGTGCCAGCAGTCCCCGACAGGGGGAGCACGAGCAGTACTTC | CASSPRQGEHEQYF
TRBJ2-4 | TRBV6-1 | TRBD1 | once | 13 | TGTGCCAGCAGTGACCGGGACAGGGGCATTCAGTACTTC | CASSDRDRGIQYF
TRBJ2-2 | TRBV5-1 | TRBD2 | - | 16 | TGCGCCAGCAGCTTGGGGACTAGCGGGTTGACCGGGGAGCTGTTTTTT | CASSLGTSGLTGELFF
TRBJ2-1 | TRBV19 | TRBD2 | - | 18 | TGTGCCAGTAGTACCCAGGGACTAGCGGGGTGGTGGGGGAATGAGCAGTTCTTC | CASSTQGLAGWWGNEQFF